The rows below give T cell receptor beta chains drawn from one sample of a study of shared clonotypes between healthy human individuals. The protocol was immunoSEQ multiplex PCR, while the TCRdb copy is restricted to in-frame clones and leaves out a portion. The table has approximately 2.5 million clones, around 90% seen once; the top ten hold about 0.13%. The sample was naive CD4+ T cells sorted from blood. Receptors originate from a man between 18 and 35 years old in good health. CDR3s include the opening cysteine and the closing phenylalanine or tryptophan. D genes are given only for firm matches. Rows may omit the clone size; those that give it use once, few, many or a size class.

V: TRBV7-2; D: NA; J: TRBJ1-5; size: once; DNA: TGTGCCAGCAGCCCTCAGACGGTCGGTAGCAATCAGCCCCAGCATTTT; CDR3: CASSPQTVGSNQPQHF
V: TRBV7-2; D: NA; J: TRBJ2-5; size: once; DNA: TGTGCCAGCAGCTTAAGGCGGGTCCGGGAGACCCAGTACTTC; CDR3: CASSLRRVRETQYF
V: TRBV10-1; D: NA; J: TRBJ2-5; size: NA; DNA: TGCGCCAGCAGTGAGTTTGCGGCGGGTTCAAGAGAGACCCAGTACTTC; CDR3: CASSEFAAGSRETQYF
V: TRBV5-6; D: NA; J: TRBJ1-3; size: NA; DNA: TGTGCCAGCAGCCCAAGCGTGCCAGGGGTACTTTCCGGAAACACCATATATTTT; CDR3: CASSPSVPGVLSGNTIYF
V: TRBV6-5; D: TRBD1; J: TRBJ1-1; size: NA; DNA: TGTACCAGCATCGGACAGGGGACTGAAGCTTTCTTT; CDR3: CTSIGQGTEAFF
V: TRBV5-4; D: TRBD2; J: TRBJ2-1; size: NA; DNA: TGTGCCAGCAGCTTGACGACTAGCGGGAACCATGAGCAGTTCTTC; CDR3: CASSLTTSGNHEQFF
V: TRBV7-9; D: NA; J: TRBJ2-2; size: NA; DNA: TGTGCCAGCAGCCCAGTCTTTGACGGACCAAACACCGGGGAGCTGTTTTTT; CDR3: CASSPVFDGPNTGELFF
V: TRBV5-6; D: TRBD1; J: TRBJ2-7; size: NA; DNA: TGTGCCAGCAGCTTAGGGGTAGGGGGCGAATACTTC; CDR3: CASSLGVGGEYF
V: TRBV9; D: NA; J: TRBJ2-3; size: NA; DNA: TGTGCCAGCAGCGTAGCTGGGACAGATACGCAGTATTTT; CDR3: CASSVAGTDTQYF
V: TRBV30; D: NA; J: TRBJ1-5; size: NA; DNA: TGTGCCTGGAGTGTACAAGCAGGGGAGCCCCAGCATTTT; CDR3: CAWSVQAGEPQHF
V: TRBV19; D: NA; J: TRBJ2-7; size: NA; DNA: TGTGCCAGTAGAGACGGAACCTACGAGCAGTACTTC; CDR3: CASRDGTYEQYF
V: TRBV19; D: TRBD1; J: TRBJ1-2; size: NA; DNA: TGTGCCAGTAGTATAGGGACAGGGGACTATGGCTACACCTTC; CDR3: CASSIGTGDYGYTF
V: TRBV18; D: TRBD1; J: TRBJ2-7; size: once; DNA: TGTGCCAGCTCACCACTCGAAGCGGGACAGGGGTCCGAGCAGTACTTC; CDR3: CASSPLEAGQGSEQYF
V: TRBV7-9; D: NA; J: TRBJ1-6; size: NA; DNA: TGTGCCAGCAGCTTTGGGCAGGGAGGTTCCTATAATTCACCCCTCCACTTT; CDR3: CASSFGQGGSYNSPLHF
V: TRBV6-1; D: NA; J: TRBJ2-7; size: NA; DNA: TGTGCCAGCCACCAGCTGGGGCTCGAGCAGTACTTC; CDR3: CASHQLGLEQYF
V: TRBV10-3; D: NA; J: TRBJ2-7; size: NA; DNA: TGTGCCATCACCGGAGCAGGGTACGAGCAGTACTTC; CDR3: CAITGAGYEQYF
V: TRBV7-9; D: TRBD1; J: TRBJ2-5; size: NA; DNA: TGTGCCAGCAGCGCCTCAGGGACAGGGGAGATCCAGTACTTC; CDR3: CASSASGTGEIQYF
V: TRBV29-1; D: TRBD1; J: TRBJ2-2; size: NA; DNA: TGCAGCGCCGCAGCTCGACAGGGGAGCACCGGGGAGCTGTTTTTT; CDR3: CSAAARQGSTGELFF
V: TRBV2; D: NA; J: TRBJ2-7; size: NA; DNA: TGTGCCAGCAGTGAAGTTGTGACTACCTTC; CDR3: CASSEVVTTF
V: TRBV19; D: TRBD1; J: TRBJ2-6; size: NA; DNA: TGTGCCAGTAGTACGATAGGAACAGGGGGCTCTGGGGCCAACGTCCTGACTTTC; CDR3: CASSTIGTGGSGANVLTF
V: TRBV5-1; D: NA; J: TRBJ2-7; size: NA; DNA: TGCGCCAGCAGCTTGGAACCTAGCGTTTCCTACGAGCAGTACTTC; CDR3: CASSLEPSVSYEQYF
V: TRBV7-8; D: NA; J: TRBJ2-7; size: NA; DNA: TGTGCCAGCAGCTTAGCACAGGGATACGAGCAGTACTTC; CDR3: CASSLAQGYEQYF
V: TRBV13; D: NA; J: TRBJ2-3; size: NA; DNA: TGTGCCAGCAGCCCGCTGGGGGGCCTAGCGGGCACAGATACGCAGTATTTT; CDR3: CASSPLGGLAGTDTQYF
V: TRBV25-1; D: TRBD1; J: TRBJ2-7; size: NA; DNA: TGTGCCAGCAGGACAGGGGGAGCGGCGGAGCAGTACTTC; CDR3: CASRTGGAAEQYF
V: TRBV27; D: NA; J: TRBJ2-1; size: NA; DNA: TGTGCCAGCGGACAGTATTACAATGAGCAGTTCTTC; CDR3: CASGQYYNEQFF
V: TRBV5-1; D: NA; J: TRBJ2-7; size: NA; DNA: TGCGCCAGCAGCCCGACAGGAACCTCGGGAGAGCAGTACTTC; CDR3: CASSPTGTSGEQYF
V: TRBV10-3; D: TRBD2; J: TRBJ2-7; size: NA; DNA: TGTGCCATCAGCGACTCCGGGACTAGTAATGGCGAGCAGTACTTC; CDR3: CAISDSGTSNGEQYF
V: TRBV5-1; D: NA; J: TRBJ2-3; size: NA; DNA: TGCGCCAGCAGCTTGGCCCCCGGACAGGGAGGGCGAGATACGCAGTATTTT; CDR3: CASSLAPGQGGRDTQYF
V: TRBV2; D: NA; J: TRBJ1-2; size: NA; DNA: TGTGCCAGCAGTGAGGCAGGCCGCTATGGCTACACCTTC; CDR3: CASSEAGRYGYTF
V: TRBV6-1; D: NA; J: TRBJ2-3; size: NA; DNA: TGTGCCAGCAGTGATATTGGCGGGGATACAGATACGCAGTATTTT; CDR3: CASSDIGGDTDTQYF
V: TRBV4-2; D: TRBD1; J: TRBJ2-5; size: NA; DNA: TGTGCCAGCAGCCAAGATCTACAGGGGGCTTGGGAGACCCAGTACTTC; CDR3: CASSQDLQGAWETQYF
V: TRBV2; D: TRBD1; J: TRBJ1-5; size: once; DNA: TGTGCCAGCAGAGAGGACAGGGGTGGCAATCAGCCCCAGCATTTT; CDR3: CASREDRGGNQPQHF
V: TRBV18; D: NA; J: TRBJ1-3; size: NA; DNA: TGTGCCAGCTCACCGCAGGAGGTGTCTTTAGGAAACACCATATATTTT; CDR3: CASSPQEVSLGNTIYF
V: TRBV18; D: NA; J: TRBJ1-1; size: NA; DNA: TGTGCCAGCTCTCTGTGGCAGGTGAACACTGAAACTTTCTTT; CDR3: CASSLWQVNTETFF
V: TRBV28; D: TRBD1; J: TRBJ2-7; size: NA; DNA: TGTGCCAGCAGCGAGGCAGGGGGCAGCTACGAGCAGTACTTC; CDR3: CASSEAGGSYEQYF
V: TRBV5-1; D: NA; J: TRBJ1-1; size: once; DNA: TGCGCCAGCAGCTTGGCGGGGGGCCCTGAAGCTTTCTTT; CDR3: CASSLAGGPEAFF
V: TRBV6-4; D: NA; J: TRBJ1-2; size: few; DNA: TGTGCCAGCAGTGACTCAGCCGGAAACTATGGCTACACCTTC; CDR3: CASSDSAGNYGYTF
V: TRBV19; D: NA; J: TRBJ2-7; size: NA; DNA: TGTGCCAGTAGCGATAGGGGGGGAGCCTACGAGCAGTACTTC; CDR3: CASSDRGGAYEQYF
V: TRBV6-5; D: NA; J: TRBJ2-7; size: NA; DNA: TGTGCCAGCAGTTCCTCTAGCTTATACGAGCAGTACTTC; CDR3: CASSSSSLYEQYF
V: TRBV4-1; D: NA; J: TRBJ2-3; size: once; DNA: TGCGCCAGCAGCCAACTCCCCTTACTCTTTAGCACAGATACGCAGTATTTT; CDR3: CASSQLPLLFSTDTQYF
V: TRBV7-9; D: TRBD1; J: TRBJ1-6; size: NA; DNA: TGTGCCAGCAGCTTAGGCGGACAGGGTGGGTCACCCCTCCACTTT; CDR3: CASSLGGQGGSPLHF
V: TRBV2; D: NA; J: TRBJ1-1; size: NA; DNA: TGTGCCAGCACCCTTGCCGGGTACACTGAAGCTTTCTTT; CDR3: CASTLAGYTEAFF
V: TRBV18; D: TRBD1; J: TRBJ1-2; size: NA; DNA: TGTGCCAGCTCACCAGGGACAGGATATGGCTACACCTTC; CDR3: CASSPGTGYGYTF
V: TRBV30; D: NA; J: TRBJ2-4; size: NA; DNA: TGTGCCTGGAGTCCGGGACTCAGGAGGGTAGCCAAAAACATTCAGTACTTC; CDR3: CAWSPGLRRVAKNIQYF
V: TRBV18; D: NA; J: TRBJ1-2; size: NA; DNA: TGTGCCAGCTCAACGCTCCAGGGGATAGGCCCCAACTATGGCTACACCTTC; CDR3: CASSTLQGIGPNYGYTF
V: TRBV2; D: NA; J: TRBJ2-5; size: NA; DNA: TGTGCCAGCAGTGAAGAGATGTTCCAAGAGACCCAGTACTTC; CDR3: CASSEEMFQETQYF
V: TRBV9; D: TRBD2; J: TRBJ2-1; size: NA; DNA: TGTGCCAGCAGCGCGCGGCTAGCGGATGGTAATGAGCAGTTCTTC; CDR3: CASSARLADGNEQFF
V: TRBV28; D: NA; J: TRBJ1-5; size: NA; DNA: TGTGCCAGCAGTTTTGCACAGTGGGGCAATCAGCCCCAGCATTTT; CDR3: CASSFAQWGNQPQHF
V: TRBV4-3; D: NA; J: TRBJ1-1; size: NA; DNA: TGCGCCAGCAGCCAAGATAGTGGATACCTAAGGACTGAAGCTTTCTTT; CDR3: CASSQDSGYLRTEAFF
V: TRBV5-6; D: TRBD2; J: TRBJ2-7; size: NA; DNA: TGTGCCAGCAGCTTGGAACGGGGGGACTACGAGCAGTACTTC; CDR3: CASSLERGDYEQYF
V: TRBV28; D: NA; J: TRBJ2-7; size: NA; DNA: TGTGCCAGCAGTGCAACTTGGTACGAGCAGTACTTC; CDR3: CASSATWYEQYF
V: TRBV11-2; D: TRBD2; J: TRBJ2-4; size: NA; DNA: TGTGCCAGCAGCTTAGCCGGGACTAGCGCCAAAAACATTCAGTACTTC; CDR3: CASSLAGTSAKNIQYF
V: TRBV30; D: TRBD1; J: TRBJ2-5; size: NA; DNA: TGTGCCTGGAGTGTGGAAACAGGGGGCTACGAGACCCAGTACTTC; CDR3: CAWSVETGGYETQYF
V: TRBV5-1; D: TRBD1; J: TRBJ2-1; size: NA; DNA: TGCGCCAGCAGCTTGGGACAGGGCTCCTACAATGAGCAGTTCTTC; CDR3: CASSLGQGSYNEQFF
V: TRBV18; D: NA; J: TRBJ2-7; size: NA; DNA: TGTGCCAGCTCCCAAGGATCCACCTACGAGCAGTACTTC; CDR3: CASSQGSTYEQYF
V: TRBV19; D: NA; J: TRBJ2-2; size: NA; DNA: TGTGCCAGTAGGCCCGGGGGGAACACCGGGGAGCTGTTTTTT; CDR3: CASRPGGNTGELFF
V: TRBV29-1; D: TRBD1; J: TRBJ1-2; size: few; DNA: TGCAGCGTTCCCCCGGACAGGGGTGGCTATGGCTACACCTTC; CDR3: CSVPPDRGGYGYTF